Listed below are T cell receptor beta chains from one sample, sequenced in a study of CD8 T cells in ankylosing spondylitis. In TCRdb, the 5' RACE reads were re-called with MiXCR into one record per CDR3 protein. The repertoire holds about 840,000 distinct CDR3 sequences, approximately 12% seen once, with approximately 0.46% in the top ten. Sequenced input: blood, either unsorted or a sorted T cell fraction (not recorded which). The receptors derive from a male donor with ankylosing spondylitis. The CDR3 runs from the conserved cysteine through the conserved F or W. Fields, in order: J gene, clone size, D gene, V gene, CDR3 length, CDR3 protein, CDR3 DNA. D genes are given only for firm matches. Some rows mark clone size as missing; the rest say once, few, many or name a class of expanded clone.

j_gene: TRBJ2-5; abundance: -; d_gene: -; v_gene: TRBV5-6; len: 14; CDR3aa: CASSGPVVQETQYF; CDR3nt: TGTGCCAGCAGTGGGCCGGTAGTTCAAGAGACCCAGTACTTC
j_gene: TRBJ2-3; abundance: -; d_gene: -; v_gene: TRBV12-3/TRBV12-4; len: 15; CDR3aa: CASSLKGEGPGTQYF; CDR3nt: TGTGCCAGCAGCCTAAAGGGGGAGGGCCCCGGTACGCAGTATTTT
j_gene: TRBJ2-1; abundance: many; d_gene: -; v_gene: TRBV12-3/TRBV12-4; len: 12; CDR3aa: CASSSRVNEQFF; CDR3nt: TGTGCCAGCAGTTCCCGGGTGAATGAGCAGTTCTTC
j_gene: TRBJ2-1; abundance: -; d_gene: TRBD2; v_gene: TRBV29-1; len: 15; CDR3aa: CSALSPGTSGNEQFF; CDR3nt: TGCAGCGCCCTTTCACCCGGGACTAGCGGCAATGAGCAGTTCTTC
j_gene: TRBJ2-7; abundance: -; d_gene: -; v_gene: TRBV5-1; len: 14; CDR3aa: CASSFLAGEGEQYF; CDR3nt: TGCGCCAGCAGCTTTTTGGCAGGGGAAGGCGAGCAGTACTTC
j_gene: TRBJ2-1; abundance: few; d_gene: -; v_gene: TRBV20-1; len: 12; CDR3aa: CSARPGSDEQFF; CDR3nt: TGCAGTGCTAGACCAGGATCTGATGAGCAGTTCTTC
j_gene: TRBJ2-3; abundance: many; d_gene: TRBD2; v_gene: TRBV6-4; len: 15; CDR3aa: CASSRLAVSTDTQYF; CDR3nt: TGTGCCAGCAGTCGACTAGCGGTGAGCACAGATACGCAGTATTTT
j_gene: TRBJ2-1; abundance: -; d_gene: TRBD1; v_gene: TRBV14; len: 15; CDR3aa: CASSPGQGPNNEQFF; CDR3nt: TGTGCCAGCAGCCCTGGACAGGGCCCCAACAATGAGCAGTTCTTC
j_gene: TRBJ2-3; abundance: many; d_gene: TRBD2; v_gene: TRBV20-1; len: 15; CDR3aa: CSAGWAGGSTDTQYF; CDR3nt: TGCAGTGCGGGGTGGGCGGGAGGCAGCACAGATACGCAGTATTTT
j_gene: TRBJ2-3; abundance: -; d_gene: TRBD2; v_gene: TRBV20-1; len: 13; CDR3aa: CSASSGGRDTQYF; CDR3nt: TGCAGTGCTAGCTCGGGGGGGAGGGATACGCAGTATTTT
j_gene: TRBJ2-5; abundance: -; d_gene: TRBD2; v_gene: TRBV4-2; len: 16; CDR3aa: CASSRGGRESLETQYF; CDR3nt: TGTGCCAGCAGCCGGGGAGGGCGGGAGTCCTTGGAGACCCAGTACTTC
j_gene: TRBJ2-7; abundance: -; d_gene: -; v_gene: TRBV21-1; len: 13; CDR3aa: CASSNGPSYEQYF; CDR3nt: TGTGCCAGCAGTAACGGGCCTTCCTACGAGCAGTACTTC
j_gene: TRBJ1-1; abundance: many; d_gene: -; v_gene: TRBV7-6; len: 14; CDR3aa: CASRPGLLGAEAFF; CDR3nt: TGTGCCAGCAGACCAGGGTTGCTGGGGGCTGAAGCTTTCTTT